Below, 3 T cell receptor beta chains from the same sample are listed, as sequenced in a study of CD8 T cells in Susac syndrome. RNA was extracted with the RNeasy kit, and a quantity of about 0.5 to 1 ug was reverse transcribed using random hexamers. TCRdb processed the immunoSEQ multiplex PCR reads anew with MiXCR; each CDR3 protein has one entry. The sample yields about 430,000 distinct CDR3 sequences, approximately 85% seen once. Sequences were obtained from CD8+ T cells from PBMCs. Receptors were obtained from a human donor with multiple sclerosis.

The V gene is TRBV9, the J gene TRBJ2-5; D is unclear. The CDR3 covers 16 residues. Germline CDR1 and CDR2: SGDLS and YYNGEE. The germline V and J ends were trimmed by 0 bases and 0 bases, with 12 bases remaining between them. CDR3 in DNA: TGTGCCAGCAGCGTAGGGTTGCTGGGCCACCAAGAGACCCAGTACTTC. It is translated as CASSVGLLGHQETQYF.

Here the CDR3 DNA reads TGCGCCAGCAGCCAAGCCTTAGGACAGGGATCCTACGAGCAGTACTTC. Its translation: CASSQALGQGSYEQYF. The J gene is TRBJ2-7, the V gene TRBV4-1; 8 bases line up with TRBD1. Germline V gene lookup returns CDR1 MGHRA and CDR2 YSYEKL. This CDR3 spans 16 amino acids. V shed 1 base and J 1 base; nucleotides not matched to a gene: 6.

This clonotype was counted only a few times. V usage is TRBV12-3 or TRBV12-4 and J usage is TRBJ1-4; unclear D gene. The V and J ends lost 3 bases and 8 bases respectively, with 7 bases between them. This CDR3 spans 12 amino acids. DNA for the CDR3: TGTGCCAGCAGTTTTTCCGGCGAAAAACTGTTTTTT. This translates into CASSFSGEKLFF.